A single sample gave rise to the 5 T cell receptor beta chains below, sequenced in a study of T cells in Graves' hyperthyroidism and ophthalmopathy. Amplification of TCR beta CDR3 regions was performed using RNA transcripts as template. The study used the HTBI primer set for a first-round RT-PCR of the TCR CDR3. TCRdb processed the multiplex PCR reads anew with MiXCR; each CDR3 protein has one entry. The sample includes about 480,000 distinct CDR3 sequences, about 24% of them seen just once. What was sequenced was blood. The receptors stem from a woman younger than 45 with Graves' ophthalmopathy.

The sample holds a few counts of this clonotype. The CDR3 loop reads CATGGQENTEAFF. CDR3 bases: TGTGCCACTGGGGGACAGGAGAACACTGAAGCTTTCTTT. The J gene is TRBJ1-1, the V gene TRBV15; 8 nucleotides agree with TRBD1. CDR1 LNHNV and CDR2 YYDKDF come from the germline V gene (reference sequence). J was trimmed by 1 base and V by 9 bases; bases with no gene match: 4. The CDR3 extends over 13 amino acids.

The chain links TRBV27 to TRBJ1-5; D is undetermined. Looked up from germline, CDR1 is MNHEY and CDR2 is SMNVEV (reference sequence). The germline V and J ends were trimmed by 7 bases and 7 bases, with 20 bases remaining between them. This CDR3 region has 15 residues. CDR3 in DNA: TGTGCCAGCACCAAATTTGGGGAAAAGGGACAGCCCCAGCATTTT. Protein sequence: CASTKFGEKGQPQHF.

This clonotype has at least ten counts. This sequence joins TRBV19 and TRBJ1-1, with D possibly matching TRBD1 (5 bases). Germline lookup yields CDR1 LNHDA and CDR2 SQIVND (reference sequence). Trimming took 1 base from V and 4 from J, leaving 10 bases between them. The CDR3 extends over 14 amino acids. This CDR3 reads CASSIGDGATEAFF. The CDR3 nucleotides are TGTGCCAGTAGTATAGGGGACGGGGCCACTGAAGCTTTCTTT.

This chain links TRBV20-1 with TRBJ2-5, with D perhaps TRBD2 (6 bases). The V and J ends lost 3 bases and 7 bases respectively, with 15 bases between them. Germline V CDR1 and CDR2: DFQATT, SNEGSKA (reference sequence). This CDR3 is 13 amino acids long. CDR3 amino acids: CSASIALEGTQYF. The DNA of the CDR3 is TGCAGTGCTAGTATCGCCTTGGAGGGGACCCAGTACTTC.

This clonotype is a singleton in its sample. The V call is TRBV12-3 or TRBV12-4, the J call TRBJ2-5; 9 bases agree with TRBD2. The ends lost 7 bases at V and 1 base at J; junction bases unmatched: 4. The CDR3 sequence is 14 residues long. The DNA for the CDR3 is TGTGCCAGCACCCTAGCGGGGACCCAAGAGACCCAGTACTTC. Residues: CASTLAGTQETQYF.